This T cell receptor (beta chain) was sequenced for a study of T cell repertoires in cytomegalovirus infection. In this sample, this clonotype turned up many times. TCRdb reanalysed the reads using MiXCR and keeps one entry per CDR3 protein. Of about 490,000 distinct CDR3 sequences listed, approximately 15% are singletons. Deletions cut 1 base from V and 4 bases from J, with 13 bases between. Germline CDR1 is SGHTA and CDR2 is FQGNSA. The CDR3 has 16 amino acids. Input material: CD8+ T cells from PBMCs. J is TRBJ1-4 and V is TRBV7-2; D uncertain. This clonotype was obtained from a human donor in good health (CMV status not recorded). Some clones in this sample may be carry-over from other donors' samples. CDR3 region: CASSLEGRILNEKLFF. The CDR3, as DNA: TGTGCCAGCAGCTTAGAAGGCCGGATCCTTAATGAAAAACTGTTTTTT.